These 5 T cell receptor beta chains were sequenced from one sample in a study of T cells in Graves' hyperthyroidism and ophthalmopathy (dated by TCRdb to between 2018 and 2021). The library was built by means of multiplex PCR. The reads were generated on an Illumina HiSeq 2000. Amplification of TCR beta CDR3 regions was carried out from RNA transcripts. A first-round RT-PCR of the TCR CDR3 used the HTBI primer set with the Qiagen OneStep RT-PCR kit. In TCRdb, the public reads were trimmed at Q25 with fastp and aligned with MiXCR, with productive beta chains retained. Rows with one shared CDR3 protein collapse into an entry with the most common genes and DNA. Recorded for this sample are some 200,000 distinct CDR3 sequences; about 15% of them occurred a single time. The top ten hold approximately 50% of the sample. Input material: blood. Receptors were obtained from a man over 45 with Graves' hyperthyroidism.

Only a few counts were recorded for this clonotype. The rearrangement joins TRBV5-6 to TRBJ1-2; weak D call: TRBD1 (6 bases). Trimming shortened V by 7 bases and J by 3 bases, and 16 bases separated the two germline ends. Per germline, CDR1 SGHDT and CDR2 YYEEEE. This CDR3 is built from 14 residues. CDR3 coding DNA: TGTGCCAGCGGATGGGGGCGCCGTGACTATGGCTACACCTTC. This gives the protein CASGWGRRDYGYTF.

This rearrangement joins TRBV11-2 to TRBJ2-1; no clear D gene. This CDR3 spans 14 amino acids. The V end was cut by 7 bases, the J end by 5 bases, with 15 bases between. Germline lookup yields CDR1 SGHAT and CDR2 FQNNGV. CDR3 region: CASKVAISNNEQFF. CDR3 nucleotide sequence: TGTGCCAGCAAGGTAGCCATCTCAAACAATGAGCAGTTCTTC.

This clonotype was detected only a few times. The chain joins TRBV10-3 to TRBJ1-2; no firm D call. Germline V gives CDR1 ENHRY, CDR2 SYGVKD. V was trimmed by 0 bases and J by 2 bases, leaving 10 bases between them. The CDR3 runs to 15 residues. The CDR3 loop reads CAISESIGENYGYTF. The CDR3 bases are TGTGCCATCAGTGAGTCGATAGGAGAAAACTATGGCTACACCTTC.

The V gene is TRBV10-3, the J gene TRBJ2-2, with D perhaps TRBD1 or TRBD2 (5 bases each). V was pared by 8 bases and J by 2 bases, with 12 bases between. Germline values: CDR1 ENHRY, CDR2 SYGVKD. The CDR3 is 14 residues long. CDR3 nucleotides: TGTGCCATCGGGTCGGGACCCAACACCGGGGAGCTGTTTTTT. It translates to CAIGSGPNTGELFF.

The J gene is TRBJ1-3, the V gene TRBV12-3 or TRBV12-4; the D gene is possibly TRBD1 (5 bases). The CDR3 runs to 14 residues. V lost 6 bases and J lost 3, with 12 bases in between. The CDR3 is CASRPRDLGNTIYF. The CDR3 DNA reads TGTGCCAGCAGACCCCGGGACCTTGGAAACACCATATATTTT.